The 8 T cell receptor beta chains listed next were all sequenced from one sample in a study of blood T cell repertoires in COVID-19 (TCRdb year 2020). The protocol used for the library was the immunoSEQ multiplex PCR assay. TCRdb took over this immuneACCESS table, retaining in-frame rearrangements with V and J assigned. Such tables are incomplete; in checked studies, under half of the missing clones stem from an unresolved V gene, and the remainder is unexplained. A total of about 290,000 clones appear in this sample, around 92% of them only once. Of the sample, over 8.5% is held by the ten largest clones. Specimen: peripheral blood. The receptors shown here come from a woman aged 30 to 39 with COVID-19, enrolled during active disease.

The chain carries TRBV12-2 and TRBJ1-1. TRBV12-2 is flagged as a pseudogene. This CDR3 region has 8 residues. CDR3 loop: CARPGTFF. CDR3 bases: TGTGCAAGACCGGGGACTTTCTTT.

Concerning this clone: The sample has other DNA sequences that encode this CDR3 too. This chain uses TRBV5-1 with TRBJ2-3; 8 nucleotides match TRBD1. The V gene's germline CDR1 is SGHRS and CDR2 YFSETQ. The CDR3 spans 14 residues. V lost 4 bases, J lost 5 bases, and 6 bases stayed unmatched. DNA of the CDR3: TGCGCCAGCAGCCCCGGACAGGGTAGAGATACGCAGTATTTT. Protein product: CASSPGQGRDTQYF.

This clone occurred a few times. V gene TRBV6-2 or TRBV6-3 combines with J gene TRBJ1-5; maybe TRBD1 (6 bases). Germline loops: CDR1 MNHEY, CDR2 SVGEGT. The CDR3 runs to 19 residues. Trimming left V 1 base short and J 2 bases short, with 21 bases between. The DNA of the CDR3 is TGTGCCAGCAGTTACTTTTTCATACAGGGAGAGGAGGGCAATCAGCCCCAGCATTTT. It is translated as CASSYFFIQGEEGNQPQHF.

Written as DNA, the CDR3 is TGTGCCACCAGCAGTTTACTGGGCAATCAGCCCCAGCATTTT. This gives the protein CATSSLLGNQPQHF. V gene TRBV15 combines with J gene TRBJ1-5; D is unclear. Germline-derived CDR1 and CDR2 are LNHNV and YYDKDF (reference sequence). CDR3 length: 14 amino acids. V lost 3 bases, J lost 2 bases, and 8 bases lay in between. The full variable domain, with the rest looked up from reference TRBV15 and TRBJ1-5, is DAMVIQNPRYQVTQFGKPVTLSCSQTLNHNVMYWYQQKSSQAPKLLFHYYDKDFNNEADTPDNFQSRRPNTSFCFLDIRSPGLGDTAMYLCATSSLLGNQPQHFGDGTRLSIL.

The rearrangement joins TRBV7-9 to TRBJ1-2; 8 bases agree with TRBD1. There are 18 residues in the CDR3. J gave up 5 bases and V 5 bases, and 19 bases lay outside the gene matches. The germline V gene has CDR1 SEHNR and CDR2 FQNEAQ (reference sequence). The CDR3 sequence: CASSEKVGTGRFPYGYTF. The CDR3 DNA reads as TGTGCCAGCAGCGAGAAGGTTGGGACAGGCCGATTCCCGTATGGCTACACCTTC.

The rearrangement links TRBV5-6 to TRBJ1-5; 8 bases align to TRBD1. The length of the CDR3 is 14 residues. V dropped 5 bases and J dropped 3; count of bases not matched to a gene: 4. CDR1 is SGHDT, CDR2 YYEEEE, per germline. The CDR3, as DNA: TGTGCCAGCAGTTGGGGACAGGACAATCAGCCCCAGCATTTT. This encodes CASSWGQDNQPQHF.

This rearrangement joins TRBV20-1 to TRBJ2-7; weak D call: TRBD1 (6 bases). From germline, CDR1 is DFQATT and CDR2 SNEGSKA (reference sequence). The CDR3 length is 13 residues. V lost 3 bases and J 3 bases, leaving 12 bases between the germline ends. The chain's CDR3 is CSASGGPNYEQYF. The CDR3 DNA reads TGCAGTGCTAGTGGGGGCCCCAACTACGAGCAGTACTTC.

The chain recombines TRBV4-1 with TRBJ2-5; possible D gene TRBD1, 6 bases. The CDR3 covers 16 residues. V lost 2 bases and J lost 1, with 14 bases in between. CDR1 is MGHRA, CDR2 YSYEKL, per germline. This chain's CDR3 is CASSQTVQGGQETQYF. The CDR3 nucleotides read TGCGCCAGCAGCCAAACTGTACAGGGTGGCCAAGAGACCCAGTACTTC.